The entry below gives a single TCR beta chain sequence along with its context. As yet, its antigen is unknown. Germline and junction disagree at one end, which may indicate a read error. Germline lookup yields CDR1 SQVTM and CDR2 ANQGSEA. This CDR3 region has 15 residues. The entry originates in a study of cytomegalovirus exposure and HLA in healthy donors. Study-wide results and caveats: The study put 150 or so TCR beta chains on its list as cytomegalovirus-associated. With high specificity and sensitivity, the classifier reportedly diagnosed cytomegalovirus status.

Participants comprised healthy donors of bone marrow. The PCR contained 60 Vbeta and 13 Jbeta primers. Generated by immunoSEQ multiplex PCR, the TCRdb table keeps only in-frame clones and is missing some. The profile shows around 190,000 clones, almost 85% of them singletons. The V call is TRBV29-1, the J call TRBJ1-1, with D uncertain. The TCR was taken from a woman aged 45-59 years in good health and CMV-seronegative. The source material was PBMCs. This chain's CDR3 is CSAAPWTGMNAEAFF. CDR3 DNA: TGCAGCGCGGCCCCCTGGACGGGGATGAACGCTGAAGCTTTCTTT.